The present entry profiles one TCR beta chain with its context. This sample is part of a study of blood T cell repertoires in COVID-19. Study-level background: COVID-19 samples, acute and convalescent, were from the United States, Italy and Spain. PBMCs, B-cell-depleted T cells, or T cells provided the cDNA or gDNA that made up the material.

This CDR3 contains 15 residues. J was trimmed by 4 bases and V by 1 base; bases with no gene match: 6. Germline loops: CDR1 MGHRA, CDR2 YSYEKL. Libraries were prepared by immunoSEQ multiplex PCR; TCRdb keeps only in-frame clonotypes and omits some of them. Seen here are about 260,000 clones, about 90% observed once, and the top ten hold around 1.5%. Sequencing was performed on peripheral blood. The chain uses TRBV4-1 and TRBJ1-2; 7 bases are shared with TRBD1. This receptor was taken from a woman aged 40 to 49 who had recovered from COVID-19. CDR3 region: CASSQGAGTVYGYTF. The CDR3 DNA is TGCGCCAGCAGCCAAGGAGCCGGGACAGTCTATGGCTACACCTTC.